This is a list of T cell receptor beta chains from one sample in a study of blood T cell repertoires in COVID-19. Sequenced by immunoSEQ multiplex PCR; TCRdb stores in-frame clones only, minus some. The data show 150,000 to 250,000 clones, about 80% seen once. The specimen sequenced was PBMCs or T cells enriched from blood (not recorded which). The receptors come from a man between 40 and 49 years old who had recovered from COVID-19. Each CDR3 is given with its conserved first and last residue. The D gene is left open where the match is weak. Clone size appears in some rows only: once, few, many, or a class for an expanded clone.

size | J | D | V | DNA | CDR3
NA | TRBJ2-1 | TRBD1 | TRBV7-9 | TGTGCCAGCACCCAGGGGGCACGTTACAATGAGCAGTTCTTC | CASTQGARYNEQFF
few | TRBJ1-2 | TRBD1 | TRBV3-1/TRBV3-2 | TGTGCCAGCAGCCAAGTAAGACAGGGAGCTTATGGCTACACCTTC | CASSQVRQGAYGYTF
NA | TRBJ1-1 | TRBD1 | TRBV27 | TGTGCCAGCTCCCGTCGACAGGGACGGACTGAAGCTTTCTTT | CASSRRQGRTEAFF
NA | TRBJ2-5 | NA | TRBV4-1 | TGCGCCAGCAGCCAAGATCAAGGAGGAGGCCAAGAGACCCAGTACTTC | CASSQDQGGGQETQYF
NA | TRBJ1-3 | NA | TRBV9 | TGTGCCAGCAGCGTAGGAGGCGTCTCTGAAGGAAACACCATATATTTT | CASSVGGVSEGNTIYF
NA | TRBJ1-4 | TRBD1 | TRBV7-9 | TGTGCCAGCAGCTCCCGACAGGGGGCGGGCGAAAAACTGTTTTTT | CASSSRQGAGEKLFF
NA | TRBJ1-6 | TRBD1 | TRBV18 | TGTGCCAGCTCACCACGACAGGGAAATTCACCCCTCCACTTT | CASSPRQGNSPLHF
NA | TRBJ2-7 | TRBD2 | TRBV15 | TGTGCCACCGCCCGGGGAGGGAGGAGCTCCTACGAGCAGTACTTC | CATARGGRSSYEQYF
NA | TRBJ1-1 | NA | TRBV25-1 | TGTGCCAGTAGAATGATGAACACTGAAGCTTTCTTT | CASRMMNTEAFF
NA | TRBJ2-7 | TRBD1 | TRBV3-1/TRBV3-2 | TGTGCCAGCAGCCCGGGACAGTTCTACGAGCAGTACTTC | CASSPGQFYEQYF
few | TRBJ1-2 | NA | TRBV28 | TGTGCCAGCATGATCGAGAGTCTGGGCTACACCTTC | CASMIESLGYTF
NA | TRBJ1-1 | NA | TRBV7-7 | TGTGCTAGCAGCTTACAGGAGAACACTGAAGCTTTCTTT | CASSLQENTEAFF
once | TRBJ1-2 | TRBD1 | TRBV27 | TGTGCCAGCAGTACAGGGGGCGTTATTGGCTACACCTTC | CASSTGGVIGYTF
few | TRBJ2-5 | NA | TRBV7-2 | TGTGCCAGCAGCTTAAGGGGTTGGCCTAGCGAGCAAGAGACCCAGTACTTC | CASSLRGWPSEQETQYF
once | TRBJ2-4 | NA | TRBV10-3 | TGTGCCATCAGTGACGGGGGGCTGGCCAAAAACATTCAGTACTTC | CAISDGGLAKNIQYF